This is a list of T cell receptor beta chains from one sample in a study of blood T cell repertoires in COVID-19. The method was immunoSEQ multiplex PCR; TCRdb's version includes in-frame clones alone and lacks a portion of them. The table shows some 200,000 clones, with 80% to 90% occurring only once. Sequencing was carried out using peripheral blood. The source of these receptors is an older woman with COVID-19, enrolled during active disease. The CDR3 runs from the conserved cysteine through the conserved F or W. The D gene is left open where the match is weak. Size is stated for part of the rows, as once, few or many counts, or as a class when the clone is expanded.

V: TRBV7-9
size: NA
J: TRBJ1-2
D: TRBD1
CDR3: CASSPPNGQGGGYTF
DNA: TGTGCCAGCAGCCCCCCAAACGGACAGGGAGGTGGCTACACCTTC

V: TRBV7-8
size: NA
J: TRBJ1-1
D: NA
CDR3: CASSLGRRMNTEAFF
DNA: TGTGCCAGCAGCTTAGGACGGAGGATGAACACTGAAGCTTTCTTT

V: TRBV5-1
size: NA
J: TRBJ2-2
D: NA
CDR3: CASSFNRGGSGELFF
DNA: TGCGCCAGCAGCTTTAACAGGGGAGGCTCCGGGGAGCTGTTTTTT

V: TRBV24-1
size: few
J: TRBJ2-5
D: TRBD1
CDR3: CATSGPGTGDQETQYF
DNA: TGTGCCACCAGTGGTCCGGGGACAGGGGACCAAGAGACCCAGTACTTC

V: TRBV2
size: NA
J: TRBJ2-5
D: NA
CDR3: CAVSPRGQETQYF
DNA: TGTGCCGTCAGCCCCAGGGGCCAAGAGACCCAGTACTTC

V: TRBV6-2/TRBV6-3
size: NA
J: TRBJ1-4
D: TRBD1
CDR3: CASSWGQGGEKLFF
DNA: TGTGCCAGCAGTTGGGGACAGGGGGGCGAAAAACTGTTTTTT

V: TRBV6-5
size: NA
J: TRBJ2-2
D: NA
CDR3: CASNGATGELFF
DNA: TGTGCCAGCAATGGGGCCACCGGGGAGCTGTTTTTT

V: TRBV9
size: NA
J: TRBJ2-1
D: NA
CDR3: CASSVDQLAPLSYNEQFF
DNA: TGTGCCAGCAGCGTAGACCAACTAGCCCCCCTCTCCTACAATGAGCAGTTCTTC

V: TRBV5-1
size: NA
J: TRBJ2-5
D: TRBD2
CDR3: CASSLPGGLRETQYF
DNA: TGCGCCAGCAGCTTGCCGGGAGGGTTGCGAGAGACCCAGTACTTC

V: TRBV12-5
size: NA
J: TRBJ2-1
D: NA
CDR3: CASGLVRRDSSYNEQFF
DNA: TGTGCTAGTGGTTTGGTACGGAGGGATAGCTCCTACAATGAGCAGTTCTTC

V: TRBV30
size: NA
J: TRBJ2-2
D: NA
CDR3: CAWSVPERGELFF
DNA: TGTGCCTGGAGTGTACCCGAGCGCGGGGAGCTGTTTTTT

V: TRBV11-2
size: NA
J: TRBJ2-3
D: NA
CDR3: CASRRTSGGADTQYF
DNA: TGTGCCAGCAGACGTACTTCTGGTGGTGCGGATACGCAGTATTTT

V: TRBV6-6
size: NA
J: TRBJ1-2
D: TRBD1
CDR3: CASSLEGARYGYTF
DNA: TGTGCCAGCAGCCTGGAGGGGGCACGGTATGGCTACACCTTC

V: TRBV19
size: few
J: TRBJ1-2
D: NA
CDR3: CASVPQGSRYGYTF
DNA: TGTGCCAGCGTCCCTCAGGGCTCCCGTTATGGCTACACCTTC

V: TRBV10-2
size: NA
J: TRBJ2-7
D: NA
CDR3: CASRDTSLREQYF
DNA: TGCGCCAGCAGGGACACCAGTTTACGAGAGCAGTACTTC

V: TRBV10-2
size: many
J: TRBJ1-6
D: NA
CDR3: CASSERDNSPLHF
DNA: TGCGCCAGCAGTGAACGGGATAATTCACCCCTCCACTTT

V: TRBV4-1
size: NA
J: TRBJ2-3
D: NA
CDR3: CASSHTGVNTDTQYF
DNA: TGCGCCAGCAGCCACACGGGGGTTAACACAGATACGCAGTATTTT

V: TRBV6-5
size: NA
J: TRBJ1-1
D: NA
CDR3: CASSYSNVVENTEAFF
DNA: TGTGCCAGCAGTTACTCAAATGTAGTAGAGAACACTGAAGCTTTCTTT

V: TRBV5-1
size: NA
J: TRBJ2-6
D: NA
CDR3: CASTEAGSGANVLTF
DNA: TGCGCCAGCACGGAGGCGGGCTCTGGGGCCAACGTCCTGACTTTC

V: TRBV11-2
size: once
J: TRBJ2-5
D: TRBD2
CDR3: CASSYGTSETQYF
DNA: TGTGCCAGCAGCTACGGGACTAGCGAGACCCAGTACTTC

V: TRBV7-2
size: NA
J: TRBJ1-5
D: NA
CDR3: CASSADRNQPQHF
DNA: TGTGCCAGCAGCGCCGACAGGAATCAGCCCCAGCATTTT

V: TRBV27
size: NA
J: TRBJ2-1
D: TRBD2
CDR3: CASKLAGATNEQFF
DNA: TGTGCCAGCAAACTAGCGGGAGCGACGAATGAGCAGTTCTTC

V: TRBV7-9
size: NA
J: TRBJ2-1
D: TRBD2
CDR3: CASSPLADNEQFF
DNA: TGTGCCAGCAGCCCACTAGCGGACAATGAGCAGTTCTTC

V: TRBV3-1/TRBV3-2
size: NA
J: TRBJ1-2
D: TRBD1
CDR3: CASSLHTTGSNYGYTF
DNA: TGTGCCAGCAGCCTTCACACGACAGGGTCTAACTATGGCTACACCTTC

V: TRBV27
size: NA
J: TRBJ1-5
D: NA
CDR3: CASSLSVKGHSNQPQHF
DNA: TGTGCCAGCAGTTTAAGCGTAAAAGGCCATAGCAATCAGCCCCAGCATTTT

V: TRBV11-3
size: NA
J: TRBJ2-2
D: TRBD1
CDR3: CASSDRGTTGELFF
DNA: TGTGCCAGCAGTGACAGGGGGACCACCGGGGAGCTGTTTTTT

V: TRBV28
size: NA
J: TRBJ2-6
D: NA
CDR3: CASSSPGGANVLTF
DNA: TGTGCCAGCAGTTCCCCCGGTGGGGCCAACGTCCTGACTTTC

V: TRBV15
size: NA
J: TRBJ1-6
D: NA
CDR3: CATSREPSLWSPLHF
DNA: TGTGCCACCAGCAGAGAGCCTAGTCTCTGGTCACCCCTCCACTTT

V: TRBV3-1/TRBV3-2
size: few
J: TRBJ1-6
D: NA
CDR3: CASSFDQGTSPLHF
DNA: TGTGCCAGCAGCTTCGACCAGGGGACTTCACCCCTCCACTTT

V: TRBV7-2
size: NA
J: TRBJ1-5
D: NA
CDR3: CASSADYLEDQPQHF
DNA: TGTGCCAGCAGCGCGGACTACTTAGAGGATCAGCCCCAGCATTTT

V: TRBV7-2
size: NA
J: TRBJ2-2
D: TRBD1
CDR3: CASSSTGARTGELFF
DNA: TGTGCCAGCAGCTCGACAGGGGCACGAACCGGGGAGCTGTTTTTT

V: TRBV9
size: NA
J: TRBJ1-2
D: NA
CDR3: CASSVDRDQGAYGYTF
DNA: TGTGCCAGCAGCGTAGATCGCGACCAAGGGGCCTATGGCTACACCTTC

V: TRBV27
size: once
J: TRBJ1-5
D: TRBD1
CDR3: CASSPDRFNQPQHF
DNA: TGTGCCAGCAGTCCGGACAGGTTCAATCAGCCCCAGCATTTT

V: TRBV27
size: NA
J: TRBJ2-2
D: NA
CDR3: CASSLLTGELFF
DNA: TGTGCCAGCAGTTTATTAACCGGGGAGCTGTTTTTT

V: TRBV24-1
size: NA
J: TRBJ2-5
D: TRBD2
CDR3: CATSGTSGNQETQYF
DNA: TGTGCCACCAGTGGGACTAGCGGGAATCAAGAGACCCAGTACTTC

V: TRBV9
size: NA
J: TRBJ2-3
D: TRBD2
CDR3: CASSVDGGAQDTQYF
DNA: TGTGCCAGCAGCGTAGACGGGGGGGCCCAAGATACGCAGTATTTT

V: TRBV2
size: NA
J: TRBJ1-2
D: NA
CDR3: CASRVTPIYGYTF
DNA: TGTGCCAGCAGGGTGACACCTATCTATGGCTACACCTTC

V: TRBV6-1
size: NA
J: TRBJ1-2
D: NA
CDR3: CASSEHHRAGYGYTF
DNA: TGTGCCAGCAGTGAACATCACAGGGCAGGATATGGCTACACCTTC

V: TRBV24-1
size: NA
J: TRBJ1-2
D: NA
CDR3: CATSDHSRQMNYGYTF
DNA: TGTGCCACCAGTGATCACTCGCGGCAGATGAACTATGGCTACACCTTC

V: TRBV3-1/TRBV3-2
size: NA
J: TRBJ1-5
D: TRBD1
CDR3: CASSLWEQGSNQPQHF
DNA: TGTGCCAGCAGCCTCTGGGAACAGGGGAGCAATCAGCCCCAGCATTTT

V: TRBV2
size: NA
J: TRBJ2-5
D: NA
CDR3: CASTEQETQYF
DNA: TGTGCCAGCACAGAACAAGAGACCCAGTACTTC